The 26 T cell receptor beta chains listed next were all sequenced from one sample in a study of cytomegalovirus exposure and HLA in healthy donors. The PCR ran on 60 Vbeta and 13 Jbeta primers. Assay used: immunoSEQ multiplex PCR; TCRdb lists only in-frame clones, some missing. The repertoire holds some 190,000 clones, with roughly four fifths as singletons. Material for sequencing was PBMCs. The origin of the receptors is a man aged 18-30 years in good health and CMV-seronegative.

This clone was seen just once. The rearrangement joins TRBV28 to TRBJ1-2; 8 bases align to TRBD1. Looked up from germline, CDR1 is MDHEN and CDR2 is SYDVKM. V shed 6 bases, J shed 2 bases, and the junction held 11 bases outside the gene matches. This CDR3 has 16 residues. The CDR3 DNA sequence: TGTGCCAGCAGACCATTGGCCGGGACAGGAAACTATGGCTACACCTTC. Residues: CASRPLAGTGNYGYTF.

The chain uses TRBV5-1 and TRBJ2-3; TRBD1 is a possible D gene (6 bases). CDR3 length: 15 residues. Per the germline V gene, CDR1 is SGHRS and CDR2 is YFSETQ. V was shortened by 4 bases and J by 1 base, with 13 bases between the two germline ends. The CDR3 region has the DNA TGCGCCAGCAGCCTTCTCCCAGGGGGCACAGATACGCAGTATTTT. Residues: CASSLLPGGTDTQYF.

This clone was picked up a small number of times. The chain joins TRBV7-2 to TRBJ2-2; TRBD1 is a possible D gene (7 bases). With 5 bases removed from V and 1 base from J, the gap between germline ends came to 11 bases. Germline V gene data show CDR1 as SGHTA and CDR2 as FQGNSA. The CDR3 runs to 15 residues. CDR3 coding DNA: TGTGCCAGCAGCCCGCAGGGGGGGAACACCGGGGAGCTGTTTTTT. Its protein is CASSPQGGNTGELFF.

CDR3 residues: CASSTKRGEWADTQYF. The CDR3 nucleotides read TGTGCCAGCAGCACTAAGCGGGGGGAGTGGGCAGATACGCAGTATTTT. The chain joins TRBV11-2 to TRBJ2-3, with TRBD2 matching 9 bases. Germline V gene sequence: CDR1 SGHAT, CDR2 FQNNGV. Trimming cost V 5 bases and J 4 bases; bases outside gene matches: 10. CDR3 length: 16 amino acids.

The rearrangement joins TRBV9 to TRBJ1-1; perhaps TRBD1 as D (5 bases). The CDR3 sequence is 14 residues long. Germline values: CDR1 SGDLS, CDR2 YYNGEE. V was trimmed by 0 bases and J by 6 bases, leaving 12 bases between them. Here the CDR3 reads CASSVEPGAAEAFF. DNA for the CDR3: TGTGCCAGCAGCGTAGAACCTGGGGCAGCTGAAGCTTTCTTT.

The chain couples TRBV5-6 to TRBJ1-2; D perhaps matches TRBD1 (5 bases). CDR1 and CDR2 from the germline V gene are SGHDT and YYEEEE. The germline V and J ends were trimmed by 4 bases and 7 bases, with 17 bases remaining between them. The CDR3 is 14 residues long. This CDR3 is CASSPDMGLSGYTF. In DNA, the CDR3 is TGTGCCAGCAGCCCGGACATGGGGTTGAGTGGCTACACCTTC.

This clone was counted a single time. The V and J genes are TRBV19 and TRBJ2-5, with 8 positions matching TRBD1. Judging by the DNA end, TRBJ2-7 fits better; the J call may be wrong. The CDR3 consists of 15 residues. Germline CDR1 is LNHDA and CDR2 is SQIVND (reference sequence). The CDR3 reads CASSMGTGRNYEQYF. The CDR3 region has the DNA TGTGCCAGTAGTATGGGGACAGGACGAAACTACGAGCAGTACTTC.

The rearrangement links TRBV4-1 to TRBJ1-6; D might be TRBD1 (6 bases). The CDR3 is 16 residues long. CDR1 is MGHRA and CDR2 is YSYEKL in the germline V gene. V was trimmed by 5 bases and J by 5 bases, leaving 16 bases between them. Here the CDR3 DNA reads TGCGCCAGCAGCTCGTCTCAGGGGTCCCATAATTCACCCCTCCACTTT. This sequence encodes CASSSSQGSHNSPLHF.

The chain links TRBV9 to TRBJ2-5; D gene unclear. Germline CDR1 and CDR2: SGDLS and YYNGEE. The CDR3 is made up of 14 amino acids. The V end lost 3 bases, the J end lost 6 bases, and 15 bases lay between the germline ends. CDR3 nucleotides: TGTGCCAGCAGCGCTAGTCCCCGAATTCAGACCCAGTACTTC. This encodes CASSASPRIQTQYF. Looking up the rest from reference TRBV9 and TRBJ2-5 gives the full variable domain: DSGVTQTPKHLITATGQRVTLRCSPRSGDLSVYWYQQSLDQGLQFLIQYYNGEERAKGNILERFSAQQFPDLHSELNLSSLELGDSALYFCASSASPRIQTQYFGPGTRLLVL.

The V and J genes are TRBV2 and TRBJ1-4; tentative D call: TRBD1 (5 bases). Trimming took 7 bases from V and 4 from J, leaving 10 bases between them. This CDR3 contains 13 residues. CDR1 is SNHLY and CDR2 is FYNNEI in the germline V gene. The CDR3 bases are TGTGCCAGCAATACAGGCCTTAATGAAAAACTGTTTTTT. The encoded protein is CASNTGLNEKLFF.

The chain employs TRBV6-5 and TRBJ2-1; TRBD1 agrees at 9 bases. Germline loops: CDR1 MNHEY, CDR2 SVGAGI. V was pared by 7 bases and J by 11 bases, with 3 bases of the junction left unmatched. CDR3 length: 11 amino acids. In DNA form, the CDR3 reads TGTGCCAGCATACAGGGGGCCCAGCAGTTCTTC. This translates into CASIQGAQQFF.

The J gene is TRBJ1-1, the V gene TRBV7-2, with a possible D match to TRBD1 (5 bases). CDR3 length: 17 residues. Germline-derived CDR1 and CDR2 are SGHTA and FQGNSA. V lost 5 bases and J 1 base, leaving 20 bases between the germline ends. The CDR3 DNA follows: TGTGCCAGCAGCACGTCCGGGGGTAGTCCCTGGAACACTGAAGCTTTCTTT. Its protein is CASSTSGGSPWNTEAFF.

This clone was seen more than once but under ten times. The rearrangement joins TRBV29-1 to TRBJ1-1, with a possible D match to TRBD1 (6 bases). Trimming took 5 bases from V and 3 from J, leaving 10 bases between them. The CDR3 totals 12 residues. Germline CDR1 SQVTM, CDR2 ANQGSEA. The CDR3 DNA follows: TGCAGCGTTTACCAGGGGTACACTGAAGCTTTCTTT. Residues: CSVYQGYTEAFF.

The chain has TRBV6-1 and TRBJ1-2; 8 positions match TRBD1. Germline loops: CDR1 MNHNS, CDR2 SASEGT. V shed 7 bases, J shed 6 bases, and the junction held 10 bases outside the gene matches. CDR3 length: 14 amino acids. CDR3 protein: CASIWEGQVNGYTF. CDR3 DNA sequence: TGTGCCAGCATTTGGGAGGGACAGGTCAATGGCTACACCTTC.

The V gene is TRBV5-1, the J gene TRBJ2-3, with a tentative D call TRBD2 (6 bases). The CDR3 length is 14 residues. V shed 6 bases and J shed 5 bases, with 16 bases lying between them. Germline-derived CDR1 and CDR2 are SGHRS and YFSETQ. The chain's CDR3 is CASTRTKIGDTQYF. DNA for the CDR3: TGCGCCAGCACCCGGACTAAAATAGGAGATACGCAGTATTTT.

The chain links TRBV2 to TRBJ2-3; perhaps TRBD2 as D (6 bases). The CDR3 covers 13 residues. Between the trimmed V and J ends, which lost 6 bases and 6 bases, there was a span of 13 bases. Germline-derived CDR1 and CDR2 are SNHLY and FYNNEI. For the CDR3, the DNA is TGTGCCAGCAGGGTCGGGGGAACTGATACGCAGTATTTT. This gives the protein CASRVGGTDTQYF.

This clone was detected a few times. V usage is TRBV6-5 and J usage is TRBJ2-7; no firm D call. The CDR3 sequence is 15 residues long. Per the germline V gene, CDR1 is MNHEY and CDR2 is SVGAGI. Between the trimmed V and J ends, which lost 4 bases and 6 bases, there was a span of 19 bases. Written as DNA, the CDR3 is TGTGCCAGCAGTTCCCTCCGCGGAGTGCACCGCGAGCAGTACTTC. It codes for CASSSLRGVHREQYF.

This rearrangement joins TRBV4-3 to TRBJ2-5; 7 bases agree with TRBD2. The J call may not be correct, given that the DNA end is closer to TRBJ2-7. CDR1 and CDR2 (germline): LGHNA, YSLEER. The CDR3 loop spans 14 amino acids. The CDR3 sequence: CASSQGLADYEQYF. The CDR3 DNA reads TGCGCCAGCAGCCAAGGGCTAGCGGACTACGAGCAGTACTTC.

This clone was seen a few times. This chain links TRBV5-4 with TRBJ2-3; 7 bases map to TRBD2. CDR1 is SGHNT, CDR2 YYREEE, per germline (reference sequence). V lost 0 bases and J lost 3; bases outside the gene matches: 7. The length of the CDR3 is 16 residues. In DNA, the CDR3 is TGTGCCAGCAGCTTGGGTGGTAGCGGGTTAACAGATACGCAGTATTTT. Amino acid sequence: CASSLGGSGLTDTQYF.

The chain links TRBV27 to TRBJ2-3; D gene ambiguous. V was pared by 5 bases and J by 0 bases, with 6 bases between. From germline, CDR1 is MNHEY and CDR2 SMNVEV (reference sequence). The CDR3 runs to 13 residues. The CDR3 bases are TGTGCCAGCAGTCTTTTTAGCACAGATACGCAGTATTTT. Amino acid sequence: CASSLFSTDTQYF.

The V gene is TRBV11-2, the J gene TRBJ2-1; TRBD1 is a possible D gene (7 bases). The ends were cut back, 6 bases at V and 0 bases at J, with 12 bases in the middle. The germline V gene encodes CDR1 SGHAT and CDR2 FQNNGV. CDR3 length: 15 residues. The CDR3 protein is CASRGGQVSYNEQFF. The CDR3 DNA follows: TGTGCCAGCAGGGGAGGACAGGTCTCCTACAATGAGCAGTTCTTC.

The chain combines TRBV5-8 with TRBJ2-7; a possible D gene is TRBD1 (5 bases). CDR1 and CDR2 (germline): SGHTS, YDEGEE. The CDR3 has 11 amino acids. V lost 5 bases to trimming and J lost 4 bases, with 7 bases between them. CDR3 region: CASRTVYEQYF. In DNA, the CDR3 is TGTGCCAGCAGGACAGTTTACGAGCAGTACTTC.

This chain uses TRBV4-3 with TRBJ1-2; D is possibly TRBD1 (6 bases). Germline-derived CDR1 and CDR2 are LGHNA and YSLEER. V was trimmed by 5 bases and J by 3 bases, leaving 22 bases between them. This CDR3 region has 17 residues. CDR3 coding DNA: TGCGCCAGCAGCGACGACTCCGGGACACTGGGTCACTATGGCTACACCTTC. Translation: CASSDDSGTLGHYGYTF.

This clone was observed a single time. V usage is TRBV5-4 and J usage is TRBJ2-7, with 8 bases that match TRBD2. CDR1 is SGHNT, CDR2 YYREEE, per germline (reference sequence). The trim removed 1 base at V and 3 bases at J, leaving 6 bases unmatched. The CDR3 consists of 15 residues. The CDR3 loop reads CASSLRGLAGYEQYF. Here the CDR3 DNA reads TGTGCCAGCAGCTTGAGAGGTCTAGCGGGCTACGAGCAGTACTTC.

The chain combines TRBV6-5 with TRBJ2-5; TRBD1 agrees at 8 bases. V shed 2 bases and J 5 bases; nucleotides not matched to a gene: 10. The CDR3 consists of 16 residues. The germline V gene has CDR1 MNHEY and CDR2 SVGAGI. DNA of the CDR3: TGTGCCAGCAGTTACAGGGGGGACAGGTACGGGGAGACCCAGTACTTC. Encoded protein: CASSYRGDRYGETQYF.

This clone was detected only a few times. CDR3 in DNA: TGTGCCAGCAGCTTACAGGGACCCGAGGGGAGTATTTACAATGAGCAGTTCTTC. It yields the protein CASSLQGPEGSIYNEQFF. V gene TRBV5-6 combines with J gene TRBJ2-1; D possibly corresponds to TRBD1 (6 bases). Between the trimmed V and J ends, which lost 2 bases and 4 bases, there was a span of 22 bases. The germline gives CDR1 SGHDT, CDR2 YYEEEE. The CDR3 length is 18 residues.